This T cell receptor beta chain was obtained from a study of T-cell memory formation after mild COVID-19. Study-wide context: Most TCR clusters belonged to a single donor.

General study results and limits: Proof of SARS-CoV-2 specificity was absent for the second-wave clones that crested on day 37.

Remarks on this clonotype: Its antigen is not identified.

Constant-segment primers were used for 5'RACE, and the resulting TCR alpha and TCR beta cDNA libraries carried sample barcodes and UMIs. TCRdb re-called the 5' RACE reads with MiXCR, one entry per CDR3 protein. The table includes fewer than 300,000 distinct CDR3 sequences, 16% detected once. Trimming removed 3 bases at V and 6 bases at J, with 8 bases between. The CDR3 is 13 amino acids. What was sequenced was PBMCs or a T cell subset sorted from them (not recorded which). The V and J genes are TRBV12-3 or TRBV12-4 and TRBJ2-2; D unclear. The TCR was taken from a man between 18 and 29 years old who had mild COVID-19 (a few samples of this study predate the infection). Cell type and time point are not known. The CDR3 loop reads CASSLSSPGELFF. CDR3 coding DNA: TGTGCCAGCAGTTTGTCTAGTCCCGGGGAGCTGTTTTTT.